This is a list of T cell receptor beta chains from one sample in a study of OX40 agonist ivuxolimab in advanced cancers. The data were produced by immunoSEQ multiplex PCR, yet TCRdb's version contains in-frame clones alone and is incomplete. The data hold approximately 110,000 clones, with about nine tenths observed a single time. The sample here was CD4+ or CD8+ T cells sorted from blood, taken in a trial of the OX40 agonist ivuxolimab. Receptors were obtained from an adult with an advanced solid tumor such as melanoma, head and neck, liver or kidney cancer. Both conserved end residues are part of each CDR3. Each record gives: D gene, J gene, clone size, V gene, CDR3 protein, CDR3 DNA. The D gene is left open where the match is weak. Where a row states a size, it is once, few, many or the class of an expanded clone; other rows omit it.

-	TRBJ1-4	-	TRBV28	CASSLEGRPFF	TGTGCCAGCAGCCTAGAAGGCCGGCCGTTTTTT
-	TRBJ1-3	-	TRBV6-6	CASSTGDTGNTIYF	TGTGCCAGCAGTACTGGGGACACTGGAAACACCATATATTTT
-	TRBJ1-1	-	TRBV10-2	CASSSHRVGNTEAFF	TGCGCCAGCAGTTCACACAGGGTTGGGAACACTGAAGCTTTCTTT
TRBD2	TRBJ2-5	-	TRBV19	CASSIGLAEGETQYF	TGTGCCAGTAGTATAGGACTAGCGGAGGGGGAGACCCAGTACTTC
-	TRBJ2-7	-	TRBV27	CASSYSEGTYEQYF	TGTGCCAGCAGTTATTCTGAAGGGACCTACGAGCAGTACTTC
-	TRBJ1-1	-	TRBV11-1	CASSFLDRNTEAFF	TGTGCCAGCAGCTTCTTAGACAGGAACACTGAAGCTTTCTTT
-	TRBJ2-2	-	TRBV7-3	CASQVLNTGELFF	TGTGCCAGCCAGGTCTTGAACACCGGGGAGCTGTTTTTT
-	TRBJ2-3	-	TRBV5-4	CASSARRALSTDTQYF	TGTGCCAGCAGCGCTCGACGGGCACTTAGCACAGATACGCAGTATTTT
TRBD1	TRBJ1-1	-	TRBV28	CASSLPTGGNTEAFF	TGTGCCAGCAGTTTACCGACAGGGGGGAACACTGAAGCTTTCTTT
-	TRBJ2-1	-	TRBV27	CASTRSGTYGNEQFF	TGTGCCAGCACCCGCTCCGGGACTTACGGCAATGAGCAGTTCTTC
-	TRBJ2-7	-	TRBV28	CASSPYLLGYEQYF	TGTGCCAGCAGTCCTTACCTACTAGGATACGAGCAGTACTTC
TRBD2	TRBJ2-3	-	TRBV2	CASRAGASTDTQYF	TGTGCCAGCAGAGCGGGAGCAAGCACAGATACGCAGTATTTT
-	TRBJ2-2	-	TRBV5-1	CASSLGKGTGELFF	TGCGCCAGCAGCTTGGGTAAAGGCACCGGGGAGCTGTTTTTT
-	TRBJ2-7	-	TRBV7-9	CASSLWGSSSYEQYF	TGTGCCAGCAGCTTATGGGGCAGTTCGTCCTACGAGCAGTACTTC
-	TRBJ1-5	few	TRBV2	CASNRQSNQPQHF	TGTGCCAGCAACCGGCAGTCGAATCAGCCCCAGCATTTT
-	TRBJ2-3	once	TRBV5-5	CASSLDWRTDTQYF	TGTGCCAGCAGCTTGGATTGGCGCACAGATACGCAGTATTTT
-	TRBJ2-1	-	TRBV2	CASNPTLPGEQFF	TGTGCCAGCAACCCGACCCTGCCAGGGGAGCAGTTCTTC
-	TRBJ2-5	-	TRBV5-4	CASSKWTEVKMETQYF	TGTGCCAGCAGCAAATGGACAGAAGTTAAGATGGAGACCCAGTACTTC
-	TRBJ1-5	-	TRBV7-3	CASSRDGYQPQHF	TGTGCCAGCAGCCGGGACGGCTATCAGCCCCAGCATTTT
-	TRBJ2-2	-	TRBV7-3	CASSSLTRVNTGELFF	TGTGCCAGCAGCTCTTTGACCAGGGTGAACACCGGGGAGCTGTTTTTT
TRBD1	TRBJ1-1	-	TRBV5-1	CASSLGQGSTEAFF	TGCGCCAGCAGCTTGGGACAGGGGAGCACTGAAGCTTTCTTT
-	TRBJ1-3	once	TRBV9	CASSISAGNTIYF	TGTGCCAGCAGCATATCCGCTGGGAACACCATATATTTT
TRBD1	TRBJ2-3	-	TRBV27	CASSFRTGLSTDTQYF	TGTGCCAGCAGTTTCCGGACAGGATTAAGCACAGATACGCAGTATTTT
-	TRBJ1-3	few	TRBV7-2	CASSLDRVITGNTIYF	TGTGCCAGCAGCTTAGACAGGGTAATCACTGGAAACACCATATATTTT
TRBD2	TRBJ2-7	-	TRBV11-2	CASSSVGLASNEQYF	TGTGCCAGCAGCTCCGTGGGACTAGCATCGAACGAGCAGTACTTC
-	TRBJ2-3	-	TRBV18	CATGGASDTQYF	TGTGCCACGGGGGGCGCATCAGATACGCAGTATTTT
TRBD1	TRBJ2-2	-	TRBV7-2	CASSLAAQGRNTGELFF	TGTGCCAGCAGCTTAGCTGCACAGGGGCGGAACACCGGGGAGCTGTTTTTT
TRBD1	TRBJ2-7	-	TRBV5-5	CASSLITGAGEQYF	TGTGCCAGCAGCCTCATCACAGGGGCCGGCGAGCAGTACTTC
TRBD2	TRBJ2-7	-	TRBV28	CASSLPGTSATYEQYF	TGTGCCAGCAGTTTACCCGGGACTAGCGCGACCTACGAGCAGTACTTC
-	TRBJ2-7	once	TRBV25-1	CASSEYGVSYEQYF	TGTGCCAGCAGTGAATATGGGGTGTCCTACGAGCAGTACTTC
TRBD2	TRBJ2-7	-	TRBV5-4	CASSGGLAGVRADYEQYF	TGTGCCAGCAGCGGGGGACTAGCGGGAGTAAGGGCGGACTACGAGCAGTACTTC
-	TRBJ1-1	-	TRBV28	CATHLPESAEAFF	TGTGCCACCCACCTTCCAGAGAGTGCTGAAGCTTTCTTT
-	TRBJ2-5	-	TRBV6-5	CASSYGGRETQYF	TGTGCCAGCAGTTACGGGGGGAGGGAGACCCAGTACTTC
-	TRBJ1-1	-	TRBV18	CASSPAGSQTTEAFF	TGTGCCAGCTCACCAGCGGGGAGCCAAACCACTGAAGCTTTCTTT
-	TRBJ1-2	-	TRBV28	CASSLQGYGYTF	TGTGCCAGCAGTCTACAGGGCTATGGCTACACCTTC
TRBD1	TRBJ2-2	-	TRBV5-1	CASSDRAGELFF	TGCGCCAGCAGCGACAGGGCCGGGGAGCTGTTTTTT
-	TRBJ2-1	-	TRBV30	CAWEVNGDEQFF	TGTGCCTGGGAGGTAAACGGGGATGAGCAGTTCTTC
-	TRBJ1-2	-	TRBV5-4	CASSLRDYGYTF	TGTGCCAGCAGCTTAAGGGACTACGGCTACACCTTC
-	TRBJ1-5	-	TRBV27	CASSLSAPTGPSNQPQHF	TGTGCCAGCAGTTTATCGGCCCCTACAGGGCCTAGCAATCAGCCCCAGCATTTT
-	TRBJ1-5	-	TRBV4-1	CASSQDRDGREPSNQPQHF	TGCGCCAGCAGCCAAGATCGTGATGGGCGGGAACCAAGCAATCAGCCCCAGCATTTT
-	TRBJ1-2	-	TRBV28	CASSFPRAANGDYGYTF	TGTGCCAGCAGTTTCCCCCGGGCAGCAAACGGTGACTATGGCTACACCTTC